This T cell receptor beta chain came from a study of blood T cells in healthy people across ages. Study details: The capture of about one barcoded beta molecule per two T cells was achieved by template switching.

Germline values: CDR1 SQVTM, CDR2 ANQGSEA. This CDR3 contains 10 residues. Trimming took off 6 bases at V and 3 bases at J, with 3 bases between the two ends. Primers used in a second PCR of about 6 to 12 cycles were a sample-barcoded 5' primer and a J-beta primer mix. MiXCR, run by TCRdb on the 5' RACE reads, gives a single entry per CDR3 protein. Of about 640,000 distinct CDR3 sequences listed, roughly 50% are singletons. This clonotype has a handful of counts. Antigen specificity is unknown. Study outcomes and limitations: The study regarded diversity estimates from one million T cells as underestimates. Long-lived donors carried more naive CD4+ cells and greater diversity than aged donors. Observed TCR beta diversity showed a strong correlation with the percentage of naive T cells as measured by flow cytometry.

This chain joins TRBV29-1 and TRBJ2-1; no clear D gene. The material sequenced was blood. This sequence was found in a man aged 55 to 70 in good health. CDR3 bases: TGCAGCGTCCACTACAATGAGCAGTTCTTC. It translates to CSVHYNEQFF.